Described below is a single T cell receptor beta chain sequence and its context. Its target is unknown. CDR3 size: 15 residues. V lost 2 bases to trimming and J lost 5 bases, with 10 bases between them. The source of the sample is a study of identical twins. Study observations and caveats: There was an excess of low generation probability in the out-of-frame alpha sequences that twins shared. Twins' excess sharing was less marked for out-of-frame beta sequences.

TCRdb called the 5' RACE reads again in MiXCR, with one record for every CDR3 protein. The table shows roughly 540,000 distinct CDR3 sequences, with roughly 21% occurring only once. These sequences were also reported in another study, on T cells expressing NK-cell markers.

The origin of this receptor is a young woman in good health. V usage is TRBV23-1 and J usage is TRBJ1-6; D is unclear. TRBV23-1 is reported as an ORF; its role is uncertain. Specimen: CD4+ T cells sorted from blood. The DNA of the CDR3 is TGCGCCAGCAGTCAAAAGCTTGGGGATAATTCACCCCTCCACTTT. Residues: CASSQKLGDNSPLHF.